This entry lists 21 T cell receptor beta chains sequenced from one sample in a study of cytomegalovirus exposure and HLA in healthy donors. The PCR employed 60 Vbeta primers together with 13 Jbeta primers. Some clones are missing from TCRdb's copy, which holds only in-frame ones; the method was immunoSEQ multiplex PCR. The sample carries tens of thousands of clones, 75% recorded once. The sequencing input was PBMCs. Receptor source: a man in his forties in good health and CMV-seronegative.

This clone has just a few counts. The gene calls are TRBV15 and TRBJ2-7; 8 bases match TRBD1. This CDR3 comprises 14 residues. Unmatched junction bases numbered 10, after V lost 6 bases and J lost 6 bases. Germline V lookup: CDR1 LNHNV, CDR2 YYDKDF (reference sequence). The CDR3 DNA sequence: TGTGCCACCAGTCGGGGACAGGCTGCTACCGAGCAGTACTTC. Translating it yields CATSRGQAATEQYF. Using reference TRBV15 and TRBJ2-7 for the parts outside the CDR3, the full variable domain is DAMVIQNPRYQVTQFGKPVTLSCSQTLNHNVMYWYQQKSSQAPKLLFHYYDKDFNNEADTPDNFQSRRPNTSFCFLDIRSPGLGDTAMYLCATSRGQAATEQYFGPGTRLTVT.

This chain links TRBV7-9 with TRBJ1-1; 8 bases map to TRBD1. Germline lookup yields CDR1 SEHNR and CDR2 FQNEAQ (reference sequence). Germline trimming cut 4 bases from V and 0 bases from J; bases unmatched to any gene: 7. The CDR3 is made up of 16 amino acids. CDR3 in amino acids: CASSSWDRQMNTEAFF. In nucleotides, the CDR3 is TGTGCCAGCAGCTCTTGGGACAGGCAAATGAACACTGAAGCTTTCTTT.

The J gene is TRBJ1-2, the V gene TRBV28; 9 bases map to TRBD1. The CDR3 sequence is 15 residues long. Unmatched junction bases numbered 8, after V lost 5 bases and J lost 4 bases. Per germline, CDR1 MDHEN and CDR2 SYDVKM. The CDR3 bases are TGTGCCAGCAGTCATCGGACAGGGGCGCTCTATGGCTACACCTTC. Translation: CASSHRTGALYGYTF.

Written as DNA, the CDR3 is TGTGCCAGCAGCCCAAACACCGACAGGCTAGGAGGCGAGCAGTACTTC. Protein product: CASSPNTDRLGGEQYF. V usage is TRBV9 and J usage is TRBJ2-7, with D maybe TRBD1 (6 bases). The V end was cut by 4 bases, the J end by 6 bases, with 23 bases between. The CDR3 consists of 16 residues. The germline V gene has CDR1 SGDLS and CDR2 YYNGEE. The full variable domain, with the rest looked up from reference TRBV9 and TRBJ2-7, is DSGVTQTPKHLITATGQRVTLRCSPRSGDLSVYWYQQSLDQGLQFLIQYYNGEERAKGNILERFSAQQFPDLHSELNLSSLELGDSALYFCASSPNTDRLGGEQYFGPGTRLTVT.

The chain couples TRBV27 to TRBJ2-7; 9 positions agree with TRBD2. V lost 9 bases, J lost 3 bases, and 6 bases stayed unmatched. The CDR3 is 13 residues long. Germline V gives CDR1 MNHEY, CDR2 SMNVEV (reference sequence). The CDR3 region has the DNA TGTGCCAGTTTCACAGCGGGAGGCTACGAGCAGTACTTC. It yields the protein CASFTAGGYEQYF.

The rearrangement joins TRBV2 to TRBJ2-7; TRBD1 aligns across 7 bases. The V and J ends lost 4 bases and 5 bases, in that order; junction bases with no gene match: 8. This CDR3 is built from 14 residues. Germline loops: CDR1 SNHLY, CDR2 FYNNEI. Here the CDR3 DNA reads TGTGCCAGCAGTGTATCGAGGGGGCTAGACGAGCAGTACTTC. It translates to CASSVSRGLDEQYF.

This chain links TRBV11-2 with TRBJ1-3; D unclear. The CDR3 is 14 amino acids. Trimming removed 6 bases from V and 0 bases from J, with 9 bases in between. From germline, CDR1 is SGHAT and CDR2 FQNNGV. Here the CDR3 DNA reads TGTGCCAGCAGGCGCGGGTTCTCTGGAAACACCATATATTTT. It yields the protein CASRRGFSGNTIYF. Variable domain in full (rest from reference TRBV11-2 and TRBJ1-3): EAGVAQSPRYKIIEKRQSVAFWCNPISGHATLYWYQQILGQGPKLLIQFQNNGVVDDSQLPKDRFSAERLKGVDSTLKIQPAKLEDSAVYLCASRRGFSGNTIYFGEGSWLTVV.

This clone was counted only a few times. The genes are TRBV19 and TRBJ1-3; tentative D call: TRBD1 (6 bases). Trimming removed 6 bases at V and 2 bases at J, with 8 bases between. The CDR3 runs 13 residues. Germline-derived CDR1 and CDR2 are LNHDA and SQIVND (reference sequence). The CDR3 sequence is CASRRDTGNTIYF. Written as DNA, the CDR3 is TGTGCCAGTAGGAGGGACACTGGAAACACCATATATTTT.

The chain uses TRBV11-3 and TRBJ2-2; 14 bases align to TRBD2. CDR1 and CDR2 (germline): SGHNT, YENEEA. This CDR3 is built from 15 residues. The ends lost 7 bases at V and 7 bases at J; junction bases unmatched: 5. CDR3 in amino acids: CASTKGLAGVGELFF. CDR3 coding DNA: TGTGCCAGCACCAAGGGACTAGCGGGGGTCGGGGAGCTGTTTTTT.

This clone came up a few times. The chain combines TRBV29-1 with TRBJ1-1, with D uncertain. CDR3 length: 11 residues. Trimming removed 3 bases at V and 3 bases at J, with 5 bases between. The germline CDR1 and CDR2 sequences are SQVTM and ANQGSEA. CDR3 sequence: CSVDGDTEAFF. As DNA, the CDR3 is TGCAGCGTTGATGGAGACACTGAAGCTTTCTTT.

This clone was seen a single time. V is TRBV28 and J is TRBJ2-5, with TRBD2 identical over 12 bases. CDR3 length equals 15 residues. Germline loops: CDR1 MDHEN, CDR2 SYDVKM. J was trimmed by 5 bases and V by 3 bases; bases with no gene match: 4. CDR3 sequence reads: CASSLPSGGVETQYF. The DNA of the CDR3 is TGTGCCAGCAGTTTGCCTAGCGGGGGGGTGGAGACCCAGTACTTC.

The CDR3 loop is CASSLTLAGGLTDTQYF. CDR3 bases: TGTGCCAGCAGCTTAACCCTAGCGGGGGGGCTAACAGATACGCAGTATTTT. The chain carries TRBV7-8 and TRBJ2-3; 12 nucleotides agree with TRBD2. Germline values: CDR1 SGHVS, CDR2 FQNEAQ. The CDR3 has 17 amino acids. Trimming at V came to 2 bases and at J to 3 bases, leaving 6 bases not matched to a gene.

The chain carries TRBV15 and TRBJ2-7; 7 bases map to TRBD1. Per the germline V gene, CDR1 is LNHNV and CDR2 is YYDKDF (reference sequence). This CDR3 comprises 15 residues. V lost 3 bases and J lost 2; bases outside the gene matches: 7. The CDR3 nucleotides read TGTGCCACCAGCAGTCCATCCAGGGGGACCTACGAGCAGTACTTC. It yields the protein CATSSPSRGTYEQYF.

The V gene is TRBV28, the J gene TRBJ1-4; the D is unclear. CDR1 MDHEN and CDR2 SYDVKM come from the germline V gene. The CDR3 sequence is 12 residues long. V gave up 8 bases and J gave up 12 bases, with 16 bases separating them. The CDR3 loop is CASQSEWSELFF. CDR3 DNA: TGTGCCAGCCAAAGTGAGTGGTCGGAACTGTTTTTT.

This clone was seen just once. The chain combines TRBV5-4 with TRBJ2-1, with TRBD2 identical over 9 bases. CDR1 and CDR2 (germline): SGHNT, YYREEE (reference sequence). This CDR3 has 16 amino acids. After removal of 4 bases from V and 3 bases from J, the junction contained 8 bases not matched to a gene. CDR3: CASSLWLAGDYNEQFF. CDR3 bases: TGTGCCAGCAGCCTATGGTTAGCGGGGGACTACAATGAGCAGTTCTTC.

The table lists this clone with a few counts. The V call is TRBV6-6, the J call TRBJ1-2; D gene ambiguous. The germline V and J ends were trimmed by 5 bases and 3 bases, with 7 bases remaining between them. The CDR3 covers 12 residues. Germline assignment: CDR1 MNHNY and CDR2 SVGAGI (reference sequence). The CDR3 nucleotides are TGTGCCAGCAGTGCCCAGGACTATGGCTACACCTTC. The encoded protein is CASSAQDYGYTF.

The J gene is TRBJ2-6, the V gene TRBV5-1, with 11 bases fitting TRBD1. Germline V lookup: CDR1 SGHRS, CDR2 YFSETQ. The CDR3 runs to 20 residues. Trimming removed 4 bases from V and 0 bases from J; junction bases left unmatched: 12. The CDR3 DNA reads TGCGCCAGCAGCCAGCGGCGACCCGGGACAGGGGGCTCTGGGGCCAACGTCCTGACTTTC. Amino acid sequence: CASSQRRPGTGGSGANVLTF. The entire variable domain, with the rest obtained from reference TRBV5-1 and TRBJ2-6, is as follows: KAGVTQTPRYLIKTRGQQVTLSCSPISGHRSVSWYQQTPGQGLQFLFEYFSETQRNKGNFPGRFSGRQFSNSRSEMNVSTLELGDSALYLCASSQRRPGTGGSGANVLTFGAGSRLTVL.

The chain joins TRBV7-3 to TRBJ1-2; the match to TRBD1 covers 7 bases. Germline CDR1 and CDR2: SGHTA and FQGTGA. CDR3 size: 15 residues. V dropped 0 bases and J dropped 6; count of bases not matched to a gene: 7. The CDR3 is CASSLTQGQSHGYTF. CDR3 bases: TGTGCCAGCAGCTTAACGCAGGGACAGAGCCATGGCTACACCTTC.

This rearrangement joins TRBV11-3 to TRBJ1-1; possibly TRBD1 for D (6 bases). In germline, CDR1 is SGHNT, CDR2 YENEEA. This CDR3 comprises 12 residues. Trimming removed 6 bases at V and 7 bases at J, with 12 bases between. CDR3 amino acids: CASRRGMGEAFF. CDR3 in DNA: TGTGCCAGCAGGAGGGGGATGGGTGAAGCTTTCTTT.

This clone was seen more than once but under ten times. The V gene is TRBV29-1, the J gene TRBJ2-5; 10 bases fit TRBD1. The last part of the DNA fits TRBJ2-7 better; the J call may be wrong. Germline-derived CDR1 and CDR2 are SQVTM and ANQGSEA. This CDR3 comprises 14 residues. The CDR3 DNA is TGCAGCGTTGAGGGGGACAGGGGAACCTACGAGCAGTACTTC. Translated, it gives CSVEGDRGTYEQYF.

This clone was found once. This chain joins TRBV18 and TRBJ2-2; tentatively, D is TRBD2 (6 bases). Germline V gene data show CDR1 as KGHSH and CDR2 as LQKENI. The CDR3 totals 16 residues. The V and J ends lost 4 bases and 0 bases respectively, with 12 bases between them. As DNA, the CDR3 is TGTGCCAGCTCACTGCCGGGAGATTCGAACACCGGGGAGCTGTTTTTT. Translated: CASSLPGDSNTGELFF. Full variable domain (rest looked up from reference TRBV18 and TRBJ2-2): NAGVMQNPRHLVRRRGQEARLRCSPMKGHSHVYWYRQLPEEGLKFMVYLQKENIIDESGMPKERFSAEFPKEGPSILRIQQVVRGDSAAYFCASSLPGDSNTGELFFGEGSRLTVL.